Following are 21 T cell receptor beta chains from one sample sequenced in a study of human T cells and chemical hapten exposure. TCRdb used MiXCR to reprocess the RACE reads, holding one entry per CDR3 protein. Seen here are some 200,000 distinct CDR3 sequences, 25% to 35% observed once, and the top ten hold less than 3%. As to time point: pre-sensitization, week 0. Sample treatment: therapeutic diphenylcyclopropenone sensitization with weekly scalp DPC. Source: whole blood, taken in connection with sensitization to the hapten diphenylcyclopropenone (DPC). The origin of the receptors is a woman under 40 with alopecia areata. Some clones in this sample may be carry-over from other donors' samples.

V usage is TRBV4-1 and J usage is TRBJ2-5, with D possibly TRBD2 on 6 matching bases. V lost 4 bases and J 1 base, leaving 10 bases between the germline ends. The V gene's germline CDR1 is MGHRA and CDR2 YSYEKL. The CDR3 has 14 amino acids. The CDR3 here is CASSPGGIQETQYF. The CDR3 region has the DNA TGCGCCAGCAGCCCCGGGGGAATCCAAGAGACCCAGTACTTC.

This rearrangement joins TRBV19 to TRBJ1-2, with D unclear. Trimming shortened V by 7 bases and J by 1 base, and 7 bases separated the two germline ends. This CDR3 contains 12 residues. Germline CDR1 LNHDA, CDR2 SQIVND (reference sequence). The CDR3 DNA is TGTGCCAGTAAGGACGGTAACTATGGCTACACCTTC. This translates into CASKDGNYGYTF.

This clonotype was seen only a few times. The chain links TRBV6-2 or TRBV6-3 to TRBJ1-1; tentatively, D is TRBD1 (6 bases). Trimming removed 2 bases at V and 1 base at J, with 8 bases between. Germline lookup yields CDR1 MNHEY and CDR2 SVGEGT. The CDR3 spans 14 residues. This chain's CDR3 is CASSYGGKNTEAFF. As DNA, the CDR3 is TGTGCCAGCAGTTACGGGGGCAAGAACACTGAAGCTTTCTTT.

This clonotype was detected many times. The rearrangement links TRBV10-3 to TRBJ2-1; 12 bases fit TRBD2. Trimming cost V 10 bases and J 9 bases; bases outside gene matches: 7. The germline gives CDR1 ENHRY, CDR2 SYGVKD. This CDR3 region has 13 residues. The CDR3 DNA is TGTGCCACCCGACTAGCGGGAGAGGGTGAGCAGTTCTTC. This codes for CATRLAGEGEQFF.

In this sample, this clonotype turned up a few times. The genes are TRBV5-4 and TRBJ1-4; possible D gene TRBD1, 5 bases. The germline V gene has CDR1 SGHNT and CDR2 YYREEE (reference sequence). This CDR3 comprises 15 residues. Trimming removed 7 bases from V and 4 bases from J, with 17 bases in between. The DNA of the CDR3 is TGTGCCAGCGGAGGACCCGGGACGGATAATGAAAAACTGTTTTTT. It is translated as CASGGPGTDNEKLFF.

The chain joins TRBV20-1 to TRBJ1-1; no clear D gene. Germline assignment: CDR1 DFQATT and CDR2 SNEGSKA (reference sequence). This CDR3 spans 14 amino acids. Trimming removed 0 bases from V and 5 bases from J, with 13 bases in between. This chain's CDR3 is CSARDEQSWTEAFF. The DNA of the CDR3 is TGCAGTGCTAGAGATGAACAGAGTTGGACTGAAGCTTTCTTT.

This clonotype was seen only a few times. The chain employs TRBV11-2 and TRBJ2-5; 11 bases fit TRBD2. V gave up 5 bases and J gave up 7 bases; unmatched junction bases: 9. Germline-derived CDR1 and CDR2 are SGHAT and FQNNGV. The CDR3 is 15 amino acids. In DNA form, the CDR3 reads TGTGCCAGCAGCCCATTAGCGGGAGGGCCGGGGACCCAGTACTTC. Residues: CASSPLAGGPGTQYF. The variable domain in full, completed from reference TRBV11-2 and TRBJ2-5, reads EAGVAQSPRYKIIEKRQSVAFWCNPISGHATLYWYQQILGQGPKLLIQFQNNGVVDDSQLPKDRFSAERLKGVDSTLKIQPAKLEDSAVYLCASSPLAGGPGTQYFGPGTRLLVL.

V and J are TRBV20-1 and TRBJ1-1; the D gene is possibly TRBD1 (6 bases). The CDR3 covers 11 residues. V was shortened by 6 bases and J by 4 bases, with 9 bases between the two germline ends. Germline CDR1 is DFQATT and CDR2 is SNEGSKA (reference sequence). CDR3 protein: CSAPRGTEAFF. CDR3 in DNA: TGCAGTGCCCCCAGGGGCACTGAAGCTTTCTTT.

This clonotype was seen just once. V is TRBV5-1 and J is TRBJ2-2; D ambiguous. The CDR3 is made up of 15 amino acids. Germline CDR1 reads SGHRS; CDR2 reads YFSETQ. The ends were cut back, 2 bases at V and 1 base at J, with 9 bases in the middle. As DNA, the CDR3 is TGCGCCAGCAGCTTCACAGTGCAGAACACCGGGGAGCTGTTTTTT. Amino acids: CASSFTVQNTGELFF.

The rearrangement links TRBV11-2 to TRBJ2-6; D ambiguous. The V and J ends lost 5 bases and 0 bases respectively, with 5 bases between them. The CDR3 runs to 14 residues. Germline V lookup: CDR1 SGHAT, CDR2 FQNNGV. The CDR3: CASSENSGANVLTF. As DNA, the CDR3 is TGTGCCAGCAGCGAGAACTCTGGGGCCAACGTCCTGACTTTC.

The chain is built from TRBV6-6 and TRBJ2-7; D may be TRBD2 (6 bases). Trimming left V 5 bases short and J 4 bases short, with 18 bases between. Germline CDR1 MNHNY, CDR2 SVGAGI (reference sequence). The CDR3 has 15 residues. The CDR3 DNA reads TGTGCCAGCAGTATGGGACTTAGCTCCCCTTACGAGCAGTACTTC. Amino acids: CASSMGLSSPYEQYF.

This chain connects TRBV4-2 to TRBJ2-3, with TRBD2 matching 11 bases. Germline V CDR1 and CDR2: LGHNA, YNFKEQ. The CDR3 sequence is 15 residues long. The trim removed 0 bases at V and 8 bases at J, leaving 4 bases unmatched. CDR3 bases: TGTGCCAGCAGCCAAGATCTCCTAGCGGGAGGTACGCAGTATTTT. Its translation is CASSQDLLAGGTQYF.

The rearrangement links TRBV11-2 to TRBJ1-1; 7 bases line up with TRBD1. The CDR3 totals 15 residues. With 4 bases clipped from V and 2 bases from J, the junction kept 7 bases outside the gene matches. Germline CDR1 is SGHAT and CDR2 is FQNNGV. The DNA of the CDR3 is TGTGCCAGCAGCTCGCCGACAGGGCGAAACACTGAAGCTTTCTTT. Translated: CASSSPTGRNTEAFF. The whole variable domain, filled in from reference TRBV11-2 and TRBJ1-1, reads EAGVAQSPRYKIIEKRQSVAFWCNPISGHATLYWYQQILGQGPKLLIQFQNNGVVDDSQLPKDRFSAERLKGVDSTLKIQPAKLEDSAVYLCASSSPTGRNTEAFFGQGTRLTVV.

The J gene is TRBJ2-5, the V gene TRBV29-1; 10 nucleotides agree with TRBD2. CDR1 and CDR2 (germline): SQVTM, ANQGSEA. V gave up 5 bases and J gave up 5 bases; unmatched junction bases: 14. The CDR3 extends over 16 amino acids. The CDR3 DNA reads TGCAGCGTTCCGGGCATTGGGGGACTAGCGCGGGAGACCCAGTACTTC. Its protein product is CSVPGIGGLARETQYF.

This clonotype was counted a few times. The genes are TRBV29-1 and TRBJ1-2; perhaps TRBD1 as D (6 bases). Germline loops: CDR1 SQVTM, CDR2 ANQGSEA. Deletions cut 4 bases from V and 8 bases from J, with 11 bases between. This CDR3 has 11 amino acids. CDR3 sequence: CSVGQGRGYTF. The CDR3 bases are TGCAGCGTTGGGCAGGGGCGCGGCTACACCTTC.

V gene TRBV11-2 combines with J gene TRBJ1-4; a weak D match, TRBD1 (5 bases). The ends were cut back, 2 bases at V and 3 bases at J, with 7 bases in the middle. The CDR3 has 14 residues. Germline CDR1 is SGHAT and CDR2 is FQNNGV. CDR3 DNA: TGTGCCAGCAGCTTATGGGGGTCTAATGAAAAACTGTTTTTT. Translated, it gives CASSLWGSNEKLFF. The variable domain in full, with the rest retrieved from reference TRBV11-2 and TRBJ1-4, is EAGVAQSPRYKIIEKRQSVAFWCNPISGHATLYWYQQILGQGPKLLIQFQNNGVVDDSQLPKDRFSAERLKGVDSTLKIQPAKLEDSAVYLCASSLWGSNEKLFFGSGTQLSVL.

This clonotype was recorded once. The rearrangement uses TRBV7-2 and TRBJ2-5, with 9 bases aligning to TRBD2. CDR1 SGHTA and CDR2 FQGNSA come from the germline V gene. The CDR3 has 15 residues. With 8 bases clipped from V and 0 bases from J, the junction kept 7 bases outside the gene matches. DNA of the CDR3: TGTGCCAGCGTGAGCGGGGGGCCGTACCAAGAGACCCAGTACTTC. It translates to CASVSGGPYQETQYF.

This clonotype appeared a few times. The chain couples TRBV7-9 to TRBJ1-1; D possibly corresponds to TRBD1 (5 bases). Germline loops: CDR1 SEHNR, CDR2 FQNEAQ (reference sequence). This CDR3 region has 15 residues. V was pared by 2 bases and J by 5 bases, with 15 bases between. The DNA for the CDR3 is TGTGCCAGCAGCTTAACCGGACACCGGGAAACTGAAGCTTTCTTT. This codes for CASSLTGHRETEAFF.

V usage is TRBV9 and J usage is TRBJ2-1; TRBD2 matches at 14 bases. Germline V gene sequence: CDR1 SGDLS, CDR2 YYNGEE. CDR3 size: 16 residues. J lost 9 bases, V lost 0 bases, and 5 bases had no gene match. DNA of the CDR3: TGTGCCAGCAGCGTAGCTGGGACTAGCGGGGGACGTGAGCAGTTCTTC. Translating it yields CASSVAGTSGGREQFF. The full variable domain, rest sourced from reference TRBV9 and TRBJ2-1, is DSGVTQTPKHLITATGQRVTLRCSPRSGDLSVYWYQQSLDQGLQFLIQYYNGEERAKGNILERFSAQQFPDLHSELNLSSLELGDSALYFCASSVAGTSGGREQFFGPGTRLTVL.

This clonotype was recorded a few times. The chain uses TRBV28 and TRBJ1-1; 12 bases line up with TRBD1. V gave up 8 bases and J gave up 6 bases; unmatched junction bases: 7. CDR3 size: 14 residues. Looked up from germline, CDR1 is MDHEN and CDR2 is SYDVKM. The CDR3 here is CASGTGGLMAEAFF. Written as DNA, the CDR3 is TGTGCCAGCGGGACAGGGGGCCTTATGGCTGAAGCTTTCTTT.

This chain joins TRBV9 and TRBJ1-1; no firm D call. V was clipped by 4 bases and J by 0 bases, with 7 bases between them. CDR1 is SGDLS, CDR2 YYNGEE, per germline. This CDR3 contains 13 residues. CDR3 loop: CASSPSMNTEAFF. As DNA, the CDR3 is TGTGCCAGCAGCCCCAGCATGAACACTGAAGCTTTCTTT.